This T cell receptor (beta chain) is drawn from a study of CD8+CD57+ T cells in acquired aplastic anemia. This CDR3 spans 15 amino acids. Deletions cut 2 bases from V and 1 base from J, with 11 bases between. The germline CDR1 and CDR2 sequences are SGDLS and YYNGEE. Genomic DNA served as template for TCR beta VDJ and CDR3 profiling. TCRdb re-analysed the reads in MiXCR, keeping a single row per CDR3 protein. Of 100,000 to 150,000 distinct CDR3 sequences in the sample, 41% were seen once. The rearrangement links TRBV9 to TRBJ2-3; D could derive from TRBD1 or TRBD2 (5 bases each). The sequenced sample consisted of sorted CD4+, CD8+, or CD8+CD57+ T cells (not recorded which) from PBMCs. This receptor was identified in a human donor in good health, serving as a control. Here the CDR3 DNA reads TGTGCCAGCAGCGTCCGGGGCGGAGGCACAGATACGCAGTATTTT. It codes for CASSVRGGGTDTQYF.